Listed here is a single T cell receptor beta chain. What it binds is unknown. This sample is drawn from a study of beta chain features in type 1 diabetes. Whole-study findings and limits: More deletions and fewer insertions at VDJ junctions were found in patients with type 1 diabetes.

Blood was drawn once from each donor into heparinised tubes. The draws averaged around 0.12 L. Since all of the isolated RNA was reverse transcribed, expressed TCRB transcripts were what got sequenced. Profiling relied on immunoSEQ multiplex PCR, and the TCRdb table lists in-frame clones only, not all of them. The data show about 140,000 clones, 9% to 10% seen once. The CDR3 loop spans 14 amino acids. The V segment lost 6 bases and the J segment 5 bases; nucleotides outside the gene matches: 5. CDR1 is WSHSY and CDR2 is SAAADI in the germline V gene. Source material: central memory CD4+ T cells from blood. This receptor was taken from a woman between 40 and 50 years old in good health. This rearrangement joins TRBV10-2 to TRBJ2-7; 12 bases map to TRBD1. The CDR3 sequence is CASRLGTGGDEQYF. The DNA for the CDR3 is TGCGCCAGCAGGTTGGGGACAGGGGGCGACGAGCAGTACTTC.